This TCR beta chain was sequenced in a study of T cells in Graves' hyperthyroidism and ophthalmopathy. At least ten counts were recorded for this clonotype. Its target is unknown. Each 10 ml fresh peripheral blood draw supplied the PBMCs. Researchers took RNA transcripts and amplified the TCR beta CDR3 regions from them. With the HTBI primer set, the TCR CDR3 went through a first round of RT-PCR. A single record per CDR3 protein comes from TCRdb applying MiXCR to the multiplex PCR reads. The sample holds about 640,000 distinct CDR3 sequences, more than 12% seen once. Broader study findings: Blood also contained most expanded thyroid clonotypes above 0.001.

This TCR was sampled from a woman aged 45 to 65 with Graves' ophthalmopathy. The sample comprised blood.

The CDR3 protein is CASSERRGNEQFF. The CDR3 DNA sequence: TGTGCCAGCAGTGAGAGGAGGGGCAATGAGCAGTTCTTC. V gene TRBV12-3 or TRBV12-4 combines with J gene TRBJ2-1; weak D call: TRBD2 (6 bases). V dropped 5 bases and J dropped 6 bases, with 11 bases sitting between them. The CDR3 is made up of 13 amino acids.